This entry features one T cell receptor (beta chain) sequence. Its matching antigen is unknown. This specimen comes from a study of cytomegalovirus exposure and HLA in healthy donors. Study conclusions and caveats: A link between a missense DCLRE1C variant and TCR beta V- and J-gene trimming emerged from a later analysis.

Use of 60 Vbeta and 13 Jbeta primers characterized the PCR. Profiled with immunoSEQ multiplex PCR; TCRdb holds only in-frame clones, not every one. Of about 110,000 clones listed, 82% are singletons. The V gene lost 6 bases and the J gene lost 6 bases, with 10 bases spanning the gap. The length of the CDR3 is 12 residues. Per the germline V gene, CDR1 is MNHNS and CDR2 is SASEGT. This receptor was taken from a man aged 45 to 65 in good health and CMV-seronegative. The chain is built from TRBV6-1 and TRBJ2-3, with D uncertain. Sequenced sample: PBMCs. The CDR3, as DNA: TGTGCCAGCAGCCTGTTACGGGATACGCAGTATTTT. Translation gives CASSLLRDTQYF.